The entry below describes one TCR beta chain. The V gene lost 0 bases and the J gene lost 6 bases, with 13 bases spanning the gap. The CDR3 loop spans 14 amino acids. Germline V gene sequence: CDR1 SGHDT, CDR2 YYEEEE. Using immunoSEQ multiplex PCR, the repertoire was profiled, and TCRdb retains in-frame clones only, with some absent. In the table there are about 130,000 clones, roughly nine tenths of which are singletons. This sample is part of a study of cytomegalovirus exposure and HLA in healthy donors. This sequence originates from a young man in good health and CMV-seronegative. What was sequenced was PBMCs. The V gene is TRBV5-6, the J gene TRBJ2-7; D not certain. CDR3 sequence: CASSLARLPSEQYF. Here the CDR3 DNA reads TGTGCCAGCAGCTTGGCTAGACTCCCCTCCGAGCAGTACTTC.